Each of the 20 T cell receptor beta chains below was sequenced from the same sample in a study of cytomegalovirus exposure and HLA in healthy donors. Primers included in the PCR were 60 Vbeta and 13 Jbeta primers. The method was immunoSEQ multiplex PCR; TCRdb's version includes in-frame clones alone and lacks a portion of them. Of more than 140,000 clones listed, about 80% are singletons. The sequenced sample consisted of PBMCs. The source is a woman aged 40 to 55 in good health and CMV-seronegative.

V is TRBV10-3 and J is TRBJ2-7; 10 bases agree with TRBD2. Germline CDR1 and CDR2: ENHRY and SYGVKD. After removal of 2 bases from V and 4 bases from J, the junction contained 2 bases not matched to a gene. The CDR3 has 14 residues. CDR3 DNA sequence: TGTGCCATCAGTGAGGCTAGCGGGAGTTACGAGCAGTACTTC. Its protein is CAISEASGSYEQYF.

In this sample, this clone turned up a few times. V gene TRBV18 combines with J gene TRBJ2-1; 9 bases are a match to TRBD1. Germline CDR1 and CDR2: KGHSH and LQKENI. With 0 bases clipped from V and 5 bases from J, the junction kept 2 bases outside the gene matches. The CDR3 has 15 residues. The CDR3 is CASSPPGQGHNEQFF. The CDR3 bases are TGTGCCAGCTCACCACCGGGACAGGGCCACAATGAGCAGTTCTTC.

This clone was counted a few times. This rearrangement joins TRBV7-9 to TRBJ1-2, with D possibly being TRBD1 (5 bases). Germline assignment: CDR1 SEHNR and CDR2 FQNEAQ (reference sequence). The CDR3 sequence is 14 residues long. Trimming left V 6 bases short and J 6 bases short, with 17 bases between. CDR3 nucleotide sequence: TGTGCCAGCAGACATTCTCAGGGTCTCCATGGCTACACCTTC. Translating it yields CASRHSQGLHGYTF.

This chain joins TRBV10-3 and TRBJ2-1; perhaps TRBD2 as D (6 bases). This CDR3 spans 15 amino acids. CDR1 and CDR2 from the germline V gene are ENHRY and SYGVKD. Trimming stripped 6 bases from V and 0 bases from J, with 12 bases between. CDR3 amino acids: CAISRGIHSYNEQFF. The CDR3 DNA reads as TGTGCCATCAGCCGGGGGATTCACTCCTACAATGAGCAGTTCTTC.

The chain recombines TRBV11-2 with TRBJ2-5; 7 positions agree with TRBD2. CDR1 SGHAT and CDR2 FQNNGV come from the germline V gene. The CDR3 is 17 amino acids. J lost 5 bases, V lost 1 base, and 13 bases had no gene match. CDR3 amino acids: CASSLVIGAGVRETQYF. The CDR3 nucleotides read TGTGCCAGCAGCTTAGTCATTGGGGCGGGGGTTCGGGAGACCCAGTACTTC. The full variable domain, its missing parts supplied by reference TRBV11-2 and TRBJ2-5, is EAGVAQSPRYKIIEKRQSVAFWCNPISGHATLYWYQQILGQGPKLLIQFQNNGVVDDSQLPKDRFSAERLKGVDSTLKIQPAKLEDSAVYLCASSLVIGAGVRETQYFGPGTRLLVL.

This rearrangement joins TRBV7-2 to TRBJ1-6, with TRBD1 as a possible D gene (5 bases). The CDR3 has 17 amino acids. From germline, CDR1 is SGHTA and CDR2 FQGNSA. V shed 2 bases and J shed 7 bases, with 18 bases lying between them. This chain's CDR3 is CASSLPLGWQGNSPLHF. The CDR3 coding sequence is TGTGCCAGCAGCTTACCGTTAGGGTGGCAGGGAAATTCACCCCTCCACTTT.

The rearrangement joins TRBV5-1 to TRBJ2-1; 9 nucleotides match TRBD2. The CDR3 has 15 residues. After removal of 2 bases from V and 4 bases from J, the junction contained 4 bases not matched to a gene. CDR1 is SGHRS, CDR2 YFSETQ, per germline. DNA of the CDR3: TGCGCCAGCAGCTTAAGACTAGCGGAGTACAATGAGCAGTTCTTC. Protein sequence: CASSLRLAEYNEQFF.

The chain has TRBV6-1 and TRBJ1-5; D might be TRBD1 (6 bases). Germline CDR1 reads MNHNS; CDR2 reads SASEGT. The CDR3 runs 14 residues. The V end lost 5 bases, the J end lost 3 bases, and 11 bases lay between the germline ends. The CDR3 coding sequence is TGTGCCAGCAGTTTACCGGGACACAATCAGCCCCAGCATTTT. This encodes CASSLPGHNQPQHF.

The chain links TRBV7-2 to TRBJ1-1; possible D gene TRBD1, 6 bases. The CDR3 has 16 amino acids. V was trimmed by 1 base and J by 4 bases, leaving 16 bases between them. Germline CDR1 is SGHTA and CDR2 is FQGNSA. The CDR3 reads CASSLGGGGPGTEAFF. CDR3 coding DNA: TGTGCCAGCAGCTTAGGGGGCGGGGGGCCGGGCACTGAAGCTTTCTTT.

CDR3 region: CASSRERTLAGLSYEQYF. In DNA, the CDR3 is TGTGCCAGTAGTAGAGAACGTACGTTGGCAGGGTTAAGCTACGAGCAGTACTTC. This chain joins TRBV19 and TRBJ2-7, with D tentatively TRBD1 (5 bases). CDR1 and CDR2 (germline): LNHDA, SQIVND (reference sequence). The CDR3 has 18 amino acids. The V end lost 4 bases, the J end lost 3 bases, and 25 bases lay between the germline ends.

Comment on this clone: One end of the junction does not line up with germline, which may come from a read error. The chain links TRBV27 to TRBJ2-5, with D maybe TRBD1 (6 bases). The CDR3 is 15 residues long. Per the germline V gene, CDR1 is MNHEY and CDR2 is SMNVEV (reference sequence). In DNA form, the CDR3 reads TGTGCCAGCAGTCCCCTACAGGGTGTGGGAGAGGCCCAGTACTTC. Translated: CASSPLQGVGEAQYF.

The rearrangement joins TRBV5-6 to TRBJ1-1; D call uncertain. CDR3 size: 12 residues. Germline CDR1 reads SGHDT; CDR2 reads YYEEEE. Deletions cut 3 bases from V and 4 bases from J, with 7 bases between. This CDR3 reads CASSSGGTEAFF. DNA for the CDR3: TGTGCCAGCAGCTCCGGAGGCACTGAAGCTTTCTTT.

This chain connects TRBV30 to TRBJ1-5; D uncertain. V was trimmed by 0 bases and J by 4 bases, leaving 10 bases between them. Germline V gives CDR1 GTSNPN, CDR2 SVGIG (reference sequence). The CDR3 runs to 14 residues. CDR3 region: CAWSVADENQPQHF. As DNA, the CDR3 is TGTGCCTGGAGTGTAGCGGACGAAAATCAGCCCCAGCATTTT. Full variable domain (rest looked up from reference TRBV30 and TRBJ1-5): SQTIHQWPATLVQPVGSPLSLECTVEGTSNPNLYWYRQAAGRGLQLLFYSVGIGQISSEVPQNLSASRPQDRQFILSSKKLLLSDSGFYLCAWSVADENQPQHFGDGTRLSIL.

The rearrangement links TRBV2 to TRBJ1-3; D unclear. Deletions cut 7 bases from V and 6 bases from J, with 13 bases between. Germline CDR1 and CDR2: SNHLY and FYNNEI. The CDR3 runs 13 residues. CDR3 sequence: CASNSWVQNTIYF. The CDR3 DNA reads TGTGCCAGCAACAGCTGGGTCCAAAACACCATATATTTT.

A single count supports this clone. J is TRBJ2-7 and V is TRBV11-2, with a possible D match to TRBD1 (5 bases). CDR3 length: 11 amino acids. Germline V gene lookup returns CDR1 SGHAT and CDR2 FQNNGV. With 3 bases removed from V and 10 bases from J, the gap between germline ends came to 10 bases. CDR3 region: CASSFTGQQYF. As DNA, the CDR3 is TGTGCCAGCAGCTTTACAGGACAACAGTACTTC.

The chain combines TRBV27 with TRBJ2-5; 9 bases map to TRBD1. The closer fit of TRBJ2-7 to the DNA end suggests the J call may be wrong. The CDR3 spans 19 residues. Germline values: CDR1 MNHEY, CDR2 SMNVEV (reference sequence). The CDR3 reads CASSLVAGTGFRSSYEQYF. The CDR3 DNA sequence: TGTGCCAGCAGTTTGGTCGCCGGGACAGGGTTTCGTAGTTCCTACGAGCAGTACTTC.

CDR3 amino acids: CASSLSSVYNEQFF. The DNA for the CDR3 is TGTGCCAGCAGCTTAAGTAGTGTCTACAATGAGCAGTTCTTC. The chain couples TRBV7-3 to TRBJ2-1, with D unresolved. V lost 1 base to trimming and J lost 3 bases, with 7 bases between them. Germline V gene lookup returns CDR1 SGHTA and CDR2 FQGTGA. This CDR3 contains 14 residues.

The CDR3 protein is CASSPNQGNQPQHF. The DNA for the CDR3 is TGTGCCAGCAGTCCAAATCAGGGCAATCAGCCCCAGCATTTT. This chain links TRBV7-2 with TRBJ1-5, with no clear D. This CDR3 is 14 amino acids long. Per germline, CDR1 SGHTA and CDR2 FQGNSA. Trimming removed 6 bases at V and 2 bases at J, with 11 bases between.

This clone was observed a handful of times. The sample has other DNA sequences that encode this CDR3 too. This rearrangement joins TRBV19 to TRBJ2-3; no reliable D call. The V end lost 0 bases, the J end lost 5 bases, and 3 bases lay between the germline ends. Germline lookup yields CDR1 LNHDA and CDR2 SQIVND (reference sequence). There are 12 residues in the CDR3. CDR3 nucleotides: TGTGCCAGTAGTATAGACAGAGATACGCAGTATTTT. Translation gives CASSIDRDTQYF.

The chain joins TRBV2 to TRBJ2-7, with TRBD1 identical over 7 bases. Per germline, CDR1 SNHLY and CDR2 FYNNEI. The V segment lost 6 bases and the J segment 6 bases; nucleotides outside the gene matches: 8. This CDR3 is built from 13 residues. CDR3 amino acids: CASRVDRAGEQYF. The CDR3 DNA reads TGTGCCAGCAGGGTCGACAGGGCTGGCGAGCAGTACTTC. The full variable domain, its missing parts supplied by reference TRBV2 and TRBJ2-7, is EPEVTQTPSHQVTQMGQEVILRCVPISNHLYFYWYRQILGQKVEFLVSFYNNEISEKSEIFDDQFSVERPDGSNFTLKIRSTKLEDSAMYFCASRVDRAGEQYFGPGTRLTVT.